The clone carrying this T cell receptor (beta chain) was found once. Sequencing was performed with immunoSEQ multiplex PCR; in TCRdb, only in-frame clones are kept and a portion is missing. The table records 30,000 to 35,000 clones, over 80% of them present only once. The sample comes from a study of OX40 agonist ivuxolimab in advanced cancers. CDR1 and CDR2 (germline): SGDLS, YYNGEE. The CDR3 runs to 12 residues. The V end was cut by 0 bases, the J end by 8 bases, with 6 bases between. The receptor comes from an adult with an advanced solid tumor such as melanoma, head and neck, liver or kidney cancer. The chain recombines TRBV9 with TRBJ2-1; D might be TRBD1 (5 bases). The specimen comprised CD4+ or CD8+ T cells sorted from blood, sampled in a trial of the OX40 agonist ivuxolimab. CDR3 amino acids: CASSVGRDEQFF. CDR3 in DNA: TGTGCCAGCAGCGTAGGCAGGGATGAGCAGTTCTTC.